The text below deals with one TCR beta chain. Its antigen is unknown. The sample holds no much larger clone one base away, and base qualities are not on file. CDR1 and CDR2, per the germline V gene (reference sequence), are GTSNPN and SVGIG. The germline V and J ends show losses of 1 base and 2 bases respectively, and no gene match explains 1 base of the junction. Taken from cysteine to phenylalanine, the CDR3 has 15 residues. CDR3 DNA is the only sequence kept; it has 45 bases, read in frame from the first base. The entry originates in a study of CD8 T cells in Susac syndrome (dated by TCRdb to about 2019). Background for the entire study: Of the Susac syndrome patients who were sequenced, roughly 6 had clinically active disease and about eight were in clinical remission. At blood withdrawal, Susac syndrome patients were either therapy-naive, taking corticosteroids (in some cases with IVIg as well), or taking IVIg alone. The study used repertoire sequencing to test whether antigen drove CD8+ T cell activation and differentiation in Susac syndrome. What the study reported, not specific to this receptor: The CD4+ T cell repertoire of patients with Susac syndrome showed no detectable clonal expansion. The number of individuals in the TCR sequencing and HLA analysis was acknowledged as relatively small.

High-throughput TCR beta sequencing profiled peripheral blood CD8+ and CD4+ T cells from healthy donors, Susac syndrome patients and multiple sclerosis patients. The Susac syndrome patients fulfilled recently defined diagnostic criteria for definite or probable disease. Bulk CD8+ and CD4+ T cells were purified by magnetic negative isolation, while CD8+ TEMRA cells were enriched using FACS. Blood was collected in EDTA tubes and processed within 24 hours, with PBMCs isolated through density gradient centrifugation. PBMCs intended for TCR sequencing were cryopreserved in liquid nitrogen and thawed later in a water bath at 37 degrees C. A purity of at least 90% was achieved for sorted or isolated CD4+, CD8+ and CD8+ TEMRA cells. RNA was extracted with the RNeasy kit and roughly 0.45 to 1 ug was reverse transcribed using random hexamers. The immunoSEQ multiplex PCR assay, covering 54 Vbeta and 13 Jbeta segments, was used to amplify TCR beta CDR3 regions. To correct PCR amplification bias, a synthetic template baseline was used for both primer optimization and computational correction. The study's own analysis went as follows. Reads were assigned to V, D and J genes according to IMGT and analyzed in immunoSEQ Analyzer, with only productive sequences retained. Clonality was computed as one minus Shannon entropy normalized by log2 of the number of productive unique sequences. Public and private clones were assessed among the 100 most prevalent clones of each patient and control. Clones were defined as Susac-specific if absent from the healthy and MS cohorts, from 1052 published viral clones and from other ImmuneACCESS disease sequences. The public reads were reanalyzed by TCRdb: fastp trimming at Q25, MiXCR alignment, in-frame beta chains only. Rows are combined by CDR3 protein, so each entry shows the most common genes and DNA. The V and J calls shown here were made by TCRdb, not taken from the authors' results. The sample table shows around 170,000 distinct CDR3 sequences, and 95% to 96% are seen once. Of the sample, approximately 0.12% falls within the top ten clones.

The specimen sequenced was CD4+ T cells from PBMCs. This receptor was obtained from a human donor with Susac syndrome. The sequence joins TRBV30 to TRBJ2-2, and 10 bases in between align with TRBD1. The bases read TGTGCCTGGAGTGGACAGGGGGCAAACACCGGGGAGCTGTTTTTT. Translated, it reads CAWSGQGANTGELFF. Here the CDR3 is joined to the reference TRBV30 and TRBJ2-2 genes, and the full variable domain is: SQTIHQWPATLVQPVGSPLSLECTVEGTSNPNLYWYRQAAGRGLQLLFYSVGIGQISSEVPQNLSASRPQDRQFILSSKKLLLSDSGFYLCAWSGQGANTGELFFGEGSRLTVL.